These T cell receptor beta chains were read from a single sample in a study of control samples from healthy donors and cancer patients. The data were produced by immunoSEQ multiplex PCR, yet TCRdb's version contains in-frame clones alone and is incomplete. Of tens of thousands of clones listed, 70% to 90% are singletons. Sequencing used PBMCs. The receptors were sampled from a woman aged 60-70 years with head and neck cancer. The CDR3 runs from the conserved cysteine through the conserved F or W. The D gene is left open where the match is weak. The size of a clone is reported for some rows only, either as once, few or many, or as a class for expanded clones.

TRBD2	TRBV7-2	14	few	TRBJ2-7	TGTGCCAGCAACATCGGGAGGGGCTCCTACGAGCAGTACTTC	CASNIGRGSYEQYF
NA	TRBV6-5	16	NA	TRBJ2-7	TGTGCCAGCAGTTCCCGCGCAGGGATACAGACCACCGAGCAGTACTTC	CASSSRAGIQTTEQYF
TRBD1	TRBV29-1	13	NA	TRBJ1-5	TGCAGCGTTGAGACAGGGCGCAATCAGCCCCAGCATTTT	CSVETGRNQPQHF
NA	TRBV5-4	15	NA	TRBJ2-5	TGTGCCAGCAGCTTGGAGGGACTTTCCGGAGAGACCCAGTACTTC	CASSLEGLSGETQYF
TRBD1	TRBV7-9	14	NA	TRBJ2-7	TGTGCCAGCAGCTCCCGGGACAGGGGCTACGAGCAGTACTTC	CASSSRDRGYEQYF
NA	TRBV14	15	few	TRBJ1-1	TGTGCCAGCAGCCAAGTAAAGGACATGAACACTGAAGCTTTCTTT	CASSQVKDMNTEAFF
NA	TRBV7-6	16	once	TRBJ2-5	TGTGCCAGCAGCTCGGGGGTAACACAGGGGCGAGAGACCCAGTACTTC	CASSSGVTQGRETQYF
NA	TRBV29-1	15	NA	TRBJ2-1	TGCAGCGTAACAACAGGGTTTGGTCCCTACAATGAGCAGTTCTTC	CSVTTGFGPYNEQFF
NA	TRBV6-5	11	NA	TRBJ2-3	TGTGCCAGCAGTTACTTAGGTACGCAGTATTTT	CASSYLGTQYF
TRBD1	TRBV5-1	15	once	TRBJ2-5	TGCGCCAGCAGCCCCGGACAGGGTGATATGCAGACCCAGTACTTC	CASSPGQGDMQTQYF
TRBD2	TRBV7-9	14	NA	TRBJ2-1	TGTGCCAGCAGTCGACTAGGGAGGGGTAATGAGCAGTTCTTC	CASSRLGRGNEQFF
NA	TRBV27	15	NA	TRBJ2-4	TGTGCCAGCAGTTTAGAAGGGGGTGGCAAAAACATTCAGTACTTC	CASSLEGGGKNIQYF
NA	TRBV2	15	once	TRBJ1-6	TGTGCCAGCAGGGGAACCGGGACAAGTCATTCACCCCTCCACTTT	CASRGTGTSHSPLHF
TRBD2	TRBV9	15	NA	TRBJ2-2	TGTGCCAGCAGCGTAGTCGGGAGGGCCGGCGGGGAGCTGTTTTTT	CASSVVGRAGGELFF
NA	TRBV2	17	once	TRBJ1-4	TGTGCCAGCAGTGTTGCAGGTTTAACTTTTTTTAATGAAAAACTGTTTTTT	CASSVAGLTFFNEKLFF
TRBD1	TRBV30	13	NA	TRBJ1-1	TGTGCCTGGAGTGCCCGACAGGGGGCTGAAGCTTTCTTT	CAWSARQGAEAFF
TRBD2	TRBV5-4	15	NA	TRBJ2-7	TGTGCCAGCAGCGGGGGGGGGACTAGCAGCTACGAGCAGTACTTC	CASSGGGTSSYEQYF
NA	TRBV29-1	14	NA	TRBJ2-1	TGCAGCGTTCGGGACTCGCGTGCCAATGCGGAGCAGTTCTTC	CSVRDSRANAEQFF
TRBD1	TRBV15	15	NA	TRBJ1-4	TGTGCCACCAGCAGACTGGACAGGGTATCTGAAAAACTGTTTTTT	CATSRLDRVSEKLFF
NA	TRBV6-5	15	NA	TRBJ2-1	TGTGCCAGCAGTCCCCAGACGGAATCCTACAATGAGCAGTTCTTC	CASSPQTESYNEQFF
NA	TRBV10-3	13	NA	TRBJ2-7	TGTGCCATCGCCAGCGACTCCTCCTACGAGCAGTACTTC	CAIASDSSYEQYF
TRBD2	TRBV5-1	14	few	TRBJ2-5	TGCGCCAGCAGCTCCGGACTAGCGGGAGAGACCCAGTACTTC	CASSSGLAGETQYF
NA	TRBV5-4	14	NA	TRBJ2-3	TGTGCCAGCAGCTTCTCCTCTACCCGCGATACGCAGTATTTT	CASSFSSTRDTQYF
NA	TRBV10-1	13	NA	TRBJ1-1	TGCGCCAGCAGTTTCCGGGGAGGCACTGAAGCTTTCTTT	CASSFRGGTEAFF
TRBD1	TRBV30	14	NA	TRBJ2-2	TGTGCCTGGAAGGACAGGGTAGGGACCGGGGAGCTGTTTTTT	CAWKDRVGTGELFF
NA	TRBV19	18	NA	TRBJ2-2	TGTGCCAGTAGTTACCCTTCCGGGCCCGCAGCGAACACCGGGGAGCTGTTTTTT	CASSYPSGPAANTGELFF
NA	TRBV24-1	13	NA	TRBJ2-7	TGTGCCACCAGTGATTCCGGGCTACGGCAGCAGTACTTC	CATSDSGLRQQYF
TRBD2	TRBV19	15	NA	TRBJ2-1	TGTGCCAGTTTTGGATGGGCTAGCGGTGACAATGAGCAGTTCTTC	CASFGWASGDNEQFF
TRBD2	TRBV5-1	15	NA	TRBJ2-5	TGCGCCAGCAGCTTGCAGAAGAGGCGGGAGGAGACCCAGTACTTC	CASSLQKRREETQYF
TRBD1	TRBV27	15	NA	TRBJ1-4	TGTGCCAGCAGACCCCATACAGAGACAGGGGAAAAACTGTTTTTT	CASRPHTETGEKLFF
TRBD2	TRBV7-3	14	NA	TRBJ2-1	TGTGCCAGCAGTCCTGGACTAGAGAGTGAAGGGCAGTTCTTC	CASSPGLESEGQFF
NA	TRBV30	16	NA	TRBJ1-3	TGTGCCTGGAGCCAGATGGGGGGCGCTTCCGGAAACACCATATATTTT	CAWSQMGGASGNTIYF
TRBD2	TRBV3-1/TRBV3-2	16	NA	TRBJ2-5	TGTGCCAGCAGCCAAGACGGCGGGAGGGCCCGGGAGACCCAGTACTTC	CASSQDGGRARETQYF
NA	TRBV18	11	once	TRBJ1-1	TGTGCCAGCTCACCCGACAGGGAAGCTTTCTTT	CASSPDREAFF
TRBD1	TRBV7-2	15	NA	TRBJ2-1	TGTGCCAGCAGCTTATTGTCGACAGGGTACAATGAGCAGTTCTTC	CASSLLSTGYNEQFF
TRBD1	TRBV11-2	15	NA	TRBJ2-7	TGTGCCAGCAGCTTAAGAGGACAGGGTTACCACGAGCAGTACTTC	CASSLRGQGYHEQYF
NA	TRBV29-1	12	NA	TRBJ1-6	TGCAGCGTTCGTAGTGGGAATTCACCCCTCCACTTT	CSVRSGNSPLHF
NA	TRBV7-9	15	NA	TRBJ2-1	TGTGCCAGCAGCTTCGTCCAGGGCAATTACAATGAGCAGTTCTTC	CASSFVQGNYNEQFF
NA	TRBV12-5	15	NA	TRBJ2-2	TGTGCTAGTGGTTTCAGCTCCCCGGGCACCGGGGAGCTGTTTTTT	CASGFSSPGTGELFF
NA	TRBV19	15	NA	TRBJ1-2	TGTGCCAGTAGTATCCCCCCTGTAGGGGGATATAAGATCACCTTC	CASSIPPVGGYKITF
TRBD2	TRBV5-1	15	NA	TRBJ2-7	TGCGCCAGCAGCTTGGATCCGGGAGGCACCTACGAGCAGTACTTC	CASSLDPGGTYEQYF
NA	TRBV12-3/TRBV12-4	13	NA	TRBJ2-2	TGTGCCAGCATCCAAGGGGGGGTCGGGGAGCTGTTTTTT	CASIQGGVGELFF
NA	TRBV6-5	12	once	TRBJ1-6	TGTGCCAGCAGGACCACCAGCTCACCCCTCCACTTT	CASRTTSSPLHF
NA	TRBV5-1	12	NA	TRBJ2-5	TGCGCCAGCAGCTCTACGGGCGGGACCCAGTACTTC	CASSSTGGTQYF
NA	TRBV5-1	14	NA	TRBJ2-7	TGCGCCAGCAGCGTTGGGGCAGGGAACTACGAGCAGTACTTC	CASSVGAGNYEQYF
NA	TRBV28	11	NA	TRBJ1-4	TGTGCCAGCAGCAATAATGAAAAACTGTTTTTT	CASSNNEKLFF
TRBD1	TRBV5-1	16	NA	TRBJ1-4	TGCGCCAGCAGCTTGGAGGGGGCGCGGGGTAATGAAAAACTGTTTTTT	CASSLEGARGNEKLFF
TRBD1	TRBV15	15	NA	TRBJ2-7	TGTGCCACCAGCAGCCATCCGGGACAGCCCTACGAGCAGTACTTC	CATSSHPGQPYEQYF
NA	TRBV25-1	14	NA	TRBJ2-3	TGTGCCAGCAGTGAAGACTATTCCACAGATACGCAGTATTTT	CASSEDYSTDTQYF
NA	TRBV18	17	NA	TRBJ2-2	TGTGCCAGCTCACCACCGGCTGCCGCCCCACGGGCCGGGGAGCTGTTTTTT	CASSPPAAAPRAGELFF
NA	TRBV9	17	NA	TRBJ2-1	TGTGCCAGCAGCGCGAAGGGGAACTCCCCCGTTATGAATGAGCAGTTCTTC	CASSAKGNSPVMNEQFF
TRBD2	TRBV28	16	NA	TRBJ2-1	TGTGCCAGCAGTTTATATATAGCGGGAGTAGATGGTGAGCAGTTCTTC	CASSLYIAGVDGEQFF
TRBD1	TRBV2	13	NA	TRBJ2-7	TGTGCCAGCAGTGTACAGGGGGCCTACGAGCAGTACTTC	CASSVQGAYEQYF
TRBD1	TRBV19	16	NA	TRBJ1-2	TGTGCCAGTAGTACCTCCGGGACAGGGGCGATATATGGCTACACCTTC	CASSTSGTGAIYGYTF
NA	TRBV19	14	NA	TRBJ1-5	TGTGCCAGTAGTCCCGGTCGGAACAATCAGCCCCAGCATTTT	CASSPGRNNQPQHF
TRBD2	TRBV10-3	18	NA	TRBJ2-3	TGTGCCATCAGTGGGGATGGGTTTGCGGGAGTAGCGCCAGATACGCAGTATTTT	CAISGDGFAGVAPDTQYF
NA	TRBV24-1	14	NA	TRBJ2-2	TGTGCCACCAGTGGTGAGGTTAGCACCGGGGAGCTGTTTTTT	CATSGEVSTGELFF